This T cell receptor beta chain is from a study of cytomegalovirus exposure and HLA in healthy donors. Study findings and constraints: Investigators reported 150 to 200 TCR beta chains as tied to cytomegalovirus.

This table comes from immunoSEQ multiplex PCR, and its TCRdb copy is limited to in-frame clones, with some not included. The table records more than 110,000 clones, 85% to 95% of them present only once. The germline V gene has CDR1 MNHEY and CDR2 SVGAGI. The CDR3 has 15 amino acids. J lost 8 bases, V lost 5 bases, and 10 bases had no gene match. Concerning this clone: The antigen is undetermined.

Sequenced: PBMCs. This TCR came from a man aged 18-30 years in good health and CMV-seropositive. The chain couples TRBV6-5 to TRBJ1-4, with 8 bases identical to TRBD1. The CDR3 spells CASSGPTGAGEKLFF. DNA of the CDR3: TGTGCCAGCAGTGGACCGACAGGGGCGGGGGAAAAACTGTTTTTT.